This T cell receptor beta chain derives from a study of identical twins. This clonotype was seen a handful of times. The antigen is unknown. Carrying unique molecular identifiers, the cDNA also gained a universal primer site through template switching. TCRdb passed the 5' RACE reads through MiXCR, listing each CDR3 protein once. The sample yields some 1,700,000 distinct CDR3 sequences, less than 35% seen once. Trimming shortened V by 2 bases and J by 2 bases, and 10 bases separated the two germline ends. The germline CDR1 and CDR2 sequences are MGHRA and YSYEKL. This CDR3 is built from 14 residues. Study-wide results and caveats: Zero-insertion analyses might be partly confounded by invariant T cells like MAIT and iNKT. Low generation probability was overrepresented in out-of-frame alpha sequences shared by twins. Insertions were reduced in abundant cord blood beta clonotypes but not in memory repertoires.

This receptor was obtained from a newborn girl in good health. The V and J genes are TRBV4-1 and TRBJ2-7; perhaps TRBD2 as D (5 bases). Specimen: cord blood. The CDR3 DNA is TGCGCCAGCAGCCAATTCGGGGTGACCTACGAGCAGTACTTC. Encoded protein: CASSQFGVTYEQYF.